These 30 T cell receptor beta chains share one sample of origin, sequenced in a study of OX40 agonist ivuxolimab in advanced cancers. Profiling relied on immunoSEQ multiplex PCR, and the TCRdb table lists in-frame clones only, not all of them. There are approximately 91,000 clones in the sample; approximately 86% occur only once, and 2% lies in the top ten. The material sequenced was CD4+ or CD8+ T cells sorted from blood, taken in a trial of the OX40 agonist ivuxolimab. The receptors here all came from an adult with an advanced solid tumor such as melanoma, head and neck, liver or kidney cancer.

This chain uses TRBV9 with TRBJ2-3; D unclear. CDR3 size: 16 residues. Trimming shortened V by 1 base and J by 1 base, and 13 bases separated the two germline ends. The germline V gene encodes CDR1 SGDLS and CDR2 YYNGEE. CDR3 bases: TGTGCCAGCAGCGTAAAAAGTAGTGAGCGCACAGATACGCAGTATTTT. This encodes CASSVKSSERTDTQYF.

The rearrangement uses TRBV9 and TRBJ2-3; the D gene could be TRBD1 or TRBD2 (5 bases each). The V and J ends lost 3 bases and 4 bases respectively, with 9 bases between them. CDR3 length equals 13 residues. Germline V gives CDR1 SGDLS, CDR2 YYNGEE. The CDR3 region is CASSAMGADTQYF. CDR3 DNA sequence: TGTGCCAGCAGCGCTATGGGGGCAGATACGCAGTATTTT.

The rearrangement uses TRBV6-1 and TRBJ2-7, with TRBD1 matching 10 bases. V was pared by 6 bases and J by 7 bases, with 9 bases of the junction left unmatched. Germline CDR1 and CDR2: MNHNS and SASEGT. The CDR3 covers 14 residues. The CDR3, as DNA: TGTGCCAGCAGGCCAAGACAGGGGGCCGGGGAGCAGTACTTC. It translates to CASRPRQGAGEQYF.

The V call is TRBV5-1, the J call TRBJ1-5; a weak D match, TRBD1 (6 bases). CDR1 and CDR2 from the germline V gene are SGHRS and YFSETQ. The CDR3 is 13 residues long. V was cut by 2 bases and J by 6 bases, with 9 bases left in between. The DNA for the CDR3 is TGCGCCAGCAGCTTACAGGGAGGTCAGCCCCAGCATTTT. It specifies CASSLQGGQPQHF.

This sequence joins TRBV27 and TRBJ2-5; D assignment may be TRBD1 or TRBD2 (5 bases each). The CDR3 extends over 15 amino acids. Trimming shortened V by 2 bases and J by 2 bases, and 12 bases separated the two germline ends. Germline-derived CDR1 and CDR2 are MNHEY and SMNVEV (reference sequence). CDR3 DNA: TGTGCCAGCAGTTTAACGACTGGGACGCAAGAGACCCAGTACTTC. This gives the protein CASSLTTGTQETQYF.

The J gene is TRBJ1-2, the V gene TRBV21-1. TRBV21-1 has pseudogene status. The CDR3 is made up of 15 amino acids. Here the CDR3 reads CASRKIGWLDYGYTF. The CDR3 bases are TGTGCCAGCCGAAAGATCGGGTGGCTGGACTATGGCTACACCTTC.

This clone showed up just once. The chain employs TRBV10-3 and TRBJ2-6; 7 nucleotides match TRBD1. The CDR3 has 17 amino acids. Looked up from germline, CDR1 is ENHRY and CDR2 is SYGVKD. Trimming at V came to 4 bases and at J to 2 bases, leaving 8 bases not matched to a gene. CDR3 bases: TGTGCCATCAGTGCGCCGATGACAGGGACTGGGGCCAACGTCCTGACTTTC. It codes for CAISAPMTGTGANVLTF.

The gene calls are TRBV20-1 and TRBJ1-2, with no clear D. V lost 7 bases and J 3 bases, leaving 9 bases between the germline ends. Germline CDR1 reads DFQATT; CDR2 reads SNEGSKA (reference sequence). The CDR3 loop spans 11 amino acids. DNA for the CDR3: TGCAGTGGAAAGGTGGACTATGGCTACACCTTC. Translated: CSGKVDYGYTF.

The rearrangement links TRBV4-1 to TRBJ2-7; TRBD1 might be the D (7 bases). The V gene's germline CDR1 is MGHRA and CDR2 YSYEKL. The CDR3 consists of 16 residues. V was cut by 0 bases and J by 2 bases, with 14 bases left in between. CDR3 in amino acids: CASSQEWGGQAYEQYF. The CDR3 DNA follows: TGCGCCAGCAGCCAAGAATGGGGAGGACAGGCCTACGAGCAGTACTTC.

The chain couples TRBV7-2 to TRBJ2-7, with D tentatively TRBD1 or TRBD2 (6 bases each). The CDR3 is 15 amino acids. Germline V gene sequence: CDR1 SGHTA, CDR2 FQGNSA. The ends were cut back, 4 bases at V and 2 bases at J, with 15 bases in the middle. This CDR3 reads CASSSWGDITYEQYF. Here the CDR3 DNA reads TGTGCCAGCAGCTCCTGGGGGGACATTACCTACGAGCAGTACTTC.

About this clone itself: Other DNA sequences of this sample code for an identical CDR3. The V call is TRBV5-1, the J call TRBJ2-1, with TRBD2 matching 15 bases. CDR1 SGHRS and CDR2 YFSETQ come from the germline V gene. V trimming: 4 bases; J trimming: 7 bases; junction bases outside the gene matches: 3. The CDR3 has 15 amino acids. In DNA form, the CDR3 reads TGCGCCAGCAGCCCGGGGACTAGCGGGGGGAATGAGCAGTTCTTC. Amino acid sequence: CASSPGTSGGNEQFF.

This clone was recorded once. The CDR3 DNA is TGCGCCAGCAGCCAAGTTGGGCGGGGTTCGGGATACAATGAGCAGTTCTTC. This encodes CASSQVGRGSGYNEQFF. The chain has TRBV4-1 and TRBJ2-1; D perhaps matches TRBD2 (6 bases). V lost 1 base to trimming and J lost 4 bases, with 17 bases between them. The CDR3 consists of 17 residues. Germline V gene lookup returns CDR1 MGHRA and CDR2 YSYEKL.

CDR3 sequence reads: CASSESGANVLTF. The CDR3 region has the DNA TGTGCCAGCAGTGAATCTGGGGCCAACGTCCTGACTTTC. This sequence joins TRBV6-1 and TRBJ2-6; D is ambiguous. Trimming left V 2 bases short and J 1 base short, with 0 bases between. The germline V gene has CDR1 MNHNS and CDR2 SASEGT. CDR3 length equals 13 residues.

V and J are TRBV6-1 and TRBJ1-1; the D gene is possibly TRBD1 (6 bases). The V and J ends lost 5 bases and 0 bases respectively, with 7 bases between them. Germline V gene sequence: CDR1 MNHNS, CDR2 SASEGT. The CDR3 length is 13 residues. CDR3 in amino acids: CASSRQVNTEAFF. The CDR3 nucleotides are TGTGCCAGCAGTAGACAGGTGAACACTGAAGCTTTCTTT.

The chain employs TRBV28 and TRBJ1-5; D is uncertain. V shed 7 bases and J shed 5 bases, with 12 bases lying between them. Germline loops: CDR1 MDHEN, CDR2 SYDVKM. The CDR3 consists of 13 residues. The CDR3 loop reads CASTRTADQPQHF. DNA for the CDR3: TGTGCCAGCACCCGGACGGCAGATCAGCCCCAGCATTTT.

The rearrangement joins TRBV11-2 to TRBJ1-2; D is uncertain. CDR3 size: 14 residues. Per the germline V gene, CDR1 is SGHAT and CDR2 is FQNNGV. Trimming removed 0 bases at V and 4 bases at J, with 9 bases between. CDR3 sequence: CASSLDGSAYGYTF. Written as DNA, the CDR3 is TGTGCCAGCAGCTTAGATGGCTCAGCCTATGGCTACACCTTC.

The J gene is TRBJ1-6, the V gene TRBV18, with 8 nucleotides matching TRBD1. After removal of 3 bases from V and 8 bases from J, the junction contained 3 bases not matched to a gene. Germline assignment: CDR1 KGHSH and CDR2 LQKENI. The CDR3 is 14 residues long. The CDR3 reads CASSPAGQDSPLHF. In DNA, the CDR3 is TGTGCCAGCTCACCCGCGGGACAGGATTCACCCCTCCACTTT.

The chain combines TRBV29-1 with TRBJ1-1; D remains unclear. The CDR3 spans 13 residues. Trimming left V 4 bases short and J 0 bases short, with 9 bases between. Per germline, CDR1 SQVTM and CDR2 ANQGSEA. The CDR3 DNA is TGCAGCGTTGTCAAACCTTTGAACACTGAAGCTTTCTTT. This encodes CSVVKPLNTEAFF. Complete variable domain (other parts from reference TRBV29-1 and TRBJ1-1): SAVISQKPSRDICQRGTSLTIQCQVDSQVTMMFWYRQQPGQSLTLIATANQGSEATYESGFVIDKFPISRPNLTFSTLTVSNMSPEDSSIYLCSVVKPLNTEAFFGQGTRLTVV.

The chain has TRBV5-4 and TRBJ1-2, with a tentative D call TRBD1 (5 bases). The CDR3 has 15 amino acids. V lost 3 bases and J 3 bases, leaving 15 bases between the germline ends. CDR1 and CDR2 (germline): SGHNT, YYREEE (reference sequence). The CDR3 is CASSSPLGEDYGYTF. The CDR3 nucleotides are TGTGCCAGCAGCTCGCCCTTAGGGGAAGACTATGGCTACACCTTC. The complete variable domain, with remaining parts taken from reference TRBV5-4 and TRBJ1-2, reads ETGVTQSPTHLIKTRGQQVTLRCSSQSGHNTVSWYQQALGQGPQFIFQYYREEENGRGNFPPRFSGLQFPNYSSELNVNALELDDSALYLCASSSPLGEDYGYTFGSGTRLTVV.

This clone came up a few times. This rearrangement joins TRBV6-5 to TRBJ1-1; no firm D call. V lost 0 bases, J lost 5 bases, and 13 bases lay in between. Germline assignment: CDR1 MNHEY and CDR2 SVGAGI. This CDR3 has 15 residues. CDR3 nucleotide sequence: TGTGCCAGCAGTTACTCAGGGAATTCGCGGACTGAAGCTTTCTTT. It yields the protein CASSYSGNSRTEAFF.

The rearrangement links TRBV5-6 to TRBJ1-5, with 9 bases lining up with TRBD1. Germline CDR1 and CDR2: SGHDT and YYEEEE. V dropped 3 bases and J dropped 9; count of bases not matched to a gene: 7. CDR3 length equals 14 residues. The CDR3 region has the DNA TGTGCCAGCAGCTCCCGGGACAGGGTGGTGCCCCAGCATTTT. This encodes CASSSRDRVVPQHF.

V is TRBV19 and J is TRBJ1-2, with D unresolved. The V gene lost 7 bases and the J gene lost 0 bases, with 12 bases spanning the gap. Germline V gene data show CDR1 as LNHDA and CDR2 as SQIVND (reference sequence). The CDR3 has 14 amino acids. This chain's CDR3 is CASTQQKTNYGYTF. The DNA for the CDR3 is TGTGCCAGTACACAACAGAAGACTAACTATGGCTACACCTTC.

CDR3 residues: CASSPNRGTPNTEAFF. In DNA form, the CDR3 reads TGCGCCAGCAGTCCCAATCGGGGGACACCGAACACTGAAGCTTTCTTT. The chain uses TRBV4-3 and TRBJ1-1, with D possibly matching TRBD1 (6 bases). V lost 6 bases and J lost 1, with 18 bases in between. Germline V gene data show CDR1 as LGHNA and CDR2 as YSLEER. The CDR3 covers 16 residues.

The chain uses TRBV5-4 and TRBJ1-4, with a possible D match to TRBD1 (5 bases). The length of the CDR3 is 15 residues. Trimming shortened V by 0 bases and J by 10 bases, and 16 bases separated the two germline ends. CDR1 and CDR2 from the germline V gene are SGHNT and YYREEE (reference sequence). CDR3 residues: CASSLAAGEEGKLFF. As DNA, the CDR3 is TGTGCCAGCAGCTTGGCCGCGGGGGAGGAAGGAAAACTGTTTTTT.

This clone was detected a few times. The chain links TRBV19 to TRBJ1-5, with 8 bases matching TRBD1. This CDR3 is built from 18 residues. With V trimmed by 6 bases and J by 1 base, 14 bases remained unmatched. Germline lookup yields CDR1 LNHDA and CDR2 SQIVND (reference sequence). The CDR3 loop reads CASSKDRDLLGSNQPQHF. CDR3 sequence (DNA): TGTGCCAGTAGCAAGGACAGGGACCTTTTGGGAAGCAATCAGCCCCAGCATTTT. Full variable domain (outside the CDR3, taken from reference TRBV19 and TRBJ1-5): DGGITQSPKYLFRKEGQNVTLSCEQNLNHDAMYWYRQDPGQGLRLIYYSQIVNDFQKGDIAEGYSVSREKKESFPLTVTSAQKNPTAFYLCASSKDRDLLGSNQPQHFGDGTRLSIL.

This chain joins TRBV6-1 and TRBJ2-2; 10 bases map to TRBD1. The V gene's germline CDR1 is MNHNS and CDR2 SASEGT. The V and J ends lost 7 bases and 8 bases, in that order; junction bases with no gene match: 10. CDR3 length equals 15 residues. The chain's CDR3 is CASTRTGGLVGELFF. CDR3 DNA: TGTGCCAGCACCCGGACAGGGGGGCTGGTTGGGGAGCTGTTTTTT.

This rearrangement joins TRBV28 to TRBJ2-7; possible D gene TRBD1, 5 bases. The V gene lost 3 bases and the J gene lost 2 bases, with 11 bases spanning the gap. CDR3 size: 14 residues. From germline, CDR1 is MDHEN and CDR2 SYDVKM. CDR3 amino acids: CASSFDDRAYEQYF. In nucleotides, the CDR3 is TGTGCCAGCAGTTTCGATGACAGAGCCTACGAGCAGTACTTC.

The chain links TRBV28 to TRBJ1-6, with 9 bases matching TRBD1. Germline CDR1 MDHEN, CDR2 SYDVKM. The CDR3 consists of 15 residues. Trimming removed 5 bases from V and 10 bases from J; junction bases left unmatched: 9. CDR3 residues: CASSGGQGYGSPLHF. The CDR3 DNA follows: TGTGCCAGCAGTGGAGGACAGGGGTATGGCTCACCCCTCCACTTT.

The J gene is TRBJ1-6, the V gene TRBV4-3; perhaps TRBD1 as D (5 bases). In germline, CDR1 is LGHNA, CDR2 YSLEER. Trimming shortened V by 0 bases and J by 6 bases, and 9 bases separated the two germline ends. CDR3 length: 15 amino acids. The CDR3 loop reads CASSQDDRSNSPLHF. The CDR3 DNA reads as TGCGCCAGCAGCCAAGACGACAGATCTAATTCACCCCTCCACTTT.

The chain uses TRBV6-1 and TRBJ1-2; maybe TRBD1 (5 bases). The CDR3 is 15 amino acids. Germline lookup yields CDR1 MNHNS and CDR2 SASEGT. V was pared by 4 bases and J by 3 bases, with 15 bases between. CDR3 region: CASSVSRDWDYGYTF. CDR3 bases: TGTGCCAGCAGTGTCAGTAGGGACTGGGACTATGGCTACACCTTC.